What follows are 5 T cell receptor beta chains derived from one specimen sequenced in a study of shared clonotypes between healthy human individuals. Assay used: immunoSEQ multiplex PCR; TCRdb lists only in-frame clones, some missing. This sample has hundreds of thousands of clones, with 73% found just once. The sequencing input was memory CD4+ T cells sorted from blood. Subset described: CD45RA-negative fraction. These receptors originate from a woman in her twenties or thirties in good health.

The chain links TRBV2 to TRBJ1-4; the D is unclear. V lost 4 bases, J lost 7 bases, and 7 bases lay in between. Germline CDR1 and CDR2: SNHLY and FYNNEI. This CDR3 has 12 amino acids. The CDR3 region is CASSVRSEKLFF. DNA for the CDR3: TGTGCCAGCAGTGTTAGGTCTGAAAAACTGTTTTTT.

This clone is a singleton in its sample. This sequence joins TRBV5-1 and TRBJ1-4, with no clear D. V gave up 2 bases and J gave up 5 bases, with 10 bases separating them. The CDR3 is 14 amino acids. Germline V CDR1 and CDR2: SGHRS, YFSETQ. CDR3: CASSLSGPNEKLFF. CDR3 sequence (DNA): TGCGCCAGCAGCTTATCAGGTCCAAATGAAAAACTGTTTTTT. Full variable domain (remainder filled in from reference TRBV5-1 and TRBJ1-4): KAGVTQTPRYLIKTRGQQVTLSCSPISGHRSVSWYQQTPGQGLQFLFEYFSETQRNKGNFPGRFSGRQFSNSRSEMNVSTLELGDSALYLCASSLSGPNEKLFFGSGTQLSVL.

With regard to this clone: In the same sample, other DNA sequences code for this CDR3. This chain connects TRBV7-9 to TRBJ2-1, with 7 bases that match TRBD2. CDR1 and CDR2 from the germline V gene are SEHNR and FQNEAQ (reference sequence). The CDR3 contains 16 residues. Losses at the gene ends were 5 bases for V and 2 bases for J; bases not matched to a gene: 9. For the CDR3, the DNA is TGTGCCAGCAGCCCTCCGGGCGGGAGTGCCTACAATGAGCAGTTCTTC. Translating gives CASSPPGGSAYNEQFF.

The chain is built from TRBV11-1 and TRBJ2-1; TRBD1 agrees at 9 bases. The CDR3 runs to 15 residues. V was pared by 5 bases and J by 4 bases, with 6 bases of the junction left unmatched. CDR1 and CDR2 from the germline V gene are SGHAT and FQDESV (reference sequence). The CDR3 bases are TGTGCCAGCAGCACCGGACAGGGGAGGTACAATGAGCAGTTCTTC. It yields the protein CASSTGQGRYNEQFF. Filled out from reference TRBV11-1 and TRBJ2-1, the complete variable domain reads EAEVAQSPRYKITEKSQAVAFWCDPISGHATLYWYRQILGQGPELLVQFQDESVVDDSQLPKDRFSAERLKGVDSTLKIQPAELGDSAMYLCASSTGQGRYNEQFFGPGTRLTVL.

The J gene is TRBJ2-6, the V gene TRBV27; tentatively, D is TRBD1 (6 bases). Germline CDR1 is MNHEY and CDR2 is SMNVEV (reference sequence). The CDR3 runs 18 residues. The V and J ends lost 3 bases and 0 bases respectively, with 15 bases between them. CDR3 amino acids: CASSFVGASNSGANVLTF. The CDR3 region has the DNA TGTGCCAGCAGTTTCGTGGGGGCATCCAACTCTGGGGCCAACGTCCTGACTTTC.